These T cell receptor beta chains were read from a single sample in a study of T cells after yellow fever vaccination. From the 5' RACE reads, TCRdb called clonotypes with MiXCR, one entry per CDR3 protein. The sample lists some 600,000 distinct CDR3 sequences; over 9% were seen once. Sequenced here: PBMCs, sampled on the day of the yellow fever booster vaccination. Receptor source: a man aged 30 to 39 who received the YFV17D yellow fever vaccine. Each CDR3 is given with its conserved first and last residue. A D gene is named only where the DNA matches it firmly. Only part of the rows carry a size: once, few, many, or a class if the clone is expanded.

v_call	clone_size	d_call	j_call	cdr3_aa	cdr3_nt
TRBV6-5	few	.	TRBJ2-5	CASSWGSRKETQYF	TGTGCCAGCAGTTGGGGCAGTCGAAAAGAGACCCAGTACTTC
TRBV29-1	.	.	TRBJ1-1	CSVELPNTEAFF	TGCAGCGTTGAGTTGCCTAACACTGAAGCTTTCTTT
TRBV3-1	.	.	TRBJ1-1	CASSQGAWAEAFF	TGTGCCAGCAGCCAAGGGGCTTGGGCTGAAGCTTTCTTT
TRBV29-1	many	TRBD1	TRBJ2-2	CSASTGSAGELFF	TGCAGCGCCTCGACAGGGTCCGCCGGGGAGCTGTTTTTT
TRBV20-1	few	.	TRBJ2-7	CSAREGGTDDEQYF	TGCAGTGCTAGAGAAGGGGGGACTGATGACGAGCAGTACTTC
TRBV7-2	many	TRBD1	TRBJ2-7	CASSLTPGAGGEQYF	TGTGCCAGCAGCTTAACCCCGGGTGCAGGGGGAGAGCAGTACTTC
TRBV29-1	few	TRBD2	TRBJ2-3	CSALAGGTDTQYF	TGCAGCGCCCTTGCGGGAGGCACAGATACGCAGTATTTT
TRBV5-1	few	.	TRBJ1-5	CASSLEGERPQHF	TGCGCCAGCAGCTTAGAGGGGGAAAGGCCCCAGCATTTT
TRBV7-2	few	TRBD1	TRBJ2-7	CASSSTGTAYEQYF	TGTGCCAGCAGCTCTACGGGGACAGCGTACGAGCAGTACTTC
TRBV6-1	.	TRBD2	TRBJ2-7	CASRPTGLAGGPYEQYF	TGTGCCAGCAGACCAACGGGACTAGCGGGAGGGCCCTACGAGCAGTACTTC
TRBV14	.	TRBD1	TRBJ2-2	CASSPDRGQGGELFF	TGTGCCAGCAGCCCGGACAGGGGGCAAGGCGGGGAGCTGTTTTTT
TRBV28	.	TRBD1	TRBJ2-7	CASSLLGQGAAYEQYF	TGTGCCAGCAGTTTACTCGGACAGGGGGCGGCCTACGAGCAGTACTTC
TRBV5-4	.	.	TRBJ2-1	CASSLGFGSGGFRSYNEQFF	TGTGCCAGCAGCTTGGGCTTCGGTAGCGGAGGCTTCCGCTCCTACAATGAGCAGTTCTTC
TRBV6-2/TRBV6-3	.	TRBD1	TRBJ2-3	CASSYSRDRSWTDTQYF	TGTGCCAGCAGTTACTCTAGGGACAGGTCGTGGACAGATACGCAGTATTTT
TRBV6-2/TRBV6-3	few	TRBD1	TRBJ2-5	CASSARQGAETQYF	TGTGCCAGCAGTGCTAGACAGGGAGCAGAGACCCAGTACTTC
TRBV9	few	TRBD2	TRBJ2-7	CASSVAELADWYEQYF	TGTGCCAGCAGCGTAGCAGAACTAGCGGATTGGTACGAGCAGTACTTC
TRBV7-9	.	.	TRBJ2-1	CASSWWRISYNEQFF	TGTGCCAGCAGCTGGTGGCGGATCTCCTACAATGAGCAGTTCTTC
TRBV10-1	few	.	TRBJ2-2	CASSEESGGYTGELFF	TGCGCCAGCAGTGAGGAGTCTGGCGGATACACCGGGGAGCTGTTTTTT
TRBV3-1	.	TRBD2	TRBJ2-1	CASSQGPPGGLNEQFF	TGTGCCAGCAGCCAAGGTCCCCCGGGAGGACTCAATGAGCAGTTCTTC
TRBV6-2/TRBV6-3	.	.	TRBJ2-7	CASISRGDRTYEQYF	TGTGCCAGCATCTCGAGGGGGGATCGAACCTACGAGCAGTACTTC
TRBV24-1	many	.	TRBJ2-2	CATSDPPRGAGELFF	TGTGCCACCAGTGACCCCCCCAGAGGGGCCGGGGAGCTGTTTTTT
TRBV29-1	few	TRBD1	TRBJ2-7	CSVAGRDRRNEQYF	TGCAGCGTTGCCGGGCGGGACAGGCGAAACGAGCAGTACTTC
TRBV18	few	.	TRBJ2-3	CASSPVLADTQYF	TGTGCCAGCTCACCGGTCTTAGCAGATACGCAGTATTTT
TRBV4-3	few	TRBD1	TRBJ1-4	CASSQDSTGGWELFF	TGCGCCAGCAGCCAAGATTCGACAGGGGGCTGGGAACTGTTTTTT
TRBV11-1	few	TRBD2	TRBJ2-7	CASSFRLQFTREGPHEQYF	TGTGCCAGCAGCTTCAGGTTGCAGTTCACGCGGGAGGGCCCTCACGAGCAGTACTTC
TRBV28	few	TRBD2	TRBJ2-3	CASSSPGTSGRTDTQYF	TGTGCCAGCAGTTCGCCAGGGACTAGCGGGAGGACAGATACGCAGTATTTT
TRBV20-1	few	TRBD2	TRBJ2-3	CSARVAGGWTDTQYF	TGCAGTGCTAGAGTAGCGGGAGGGTGGACAGATACGCAGTATTTT
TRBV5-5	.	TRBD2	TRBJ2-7	CASSFPSGSNEQYF	TGTGCCAGCAGCTTCCCTAGCGGGAGCAACGAGCAGTACTTC
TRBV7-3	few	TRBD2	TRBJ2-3	CASASSGRQYF	TGTGCCAGCGCTTCTAGCGGGAGGCAGTATTTT
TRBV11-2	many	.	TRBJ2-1	CASSLERRWGNEQFF	TGTGCCAGCAGCTTAGAACGGCGATGGGGCAATGAGCAGTTCTTC
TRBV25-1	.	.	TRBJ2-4	CASSSRDIQNIQYF	TGTGCCAGCAGTTCCCGGGACATCCAAAACATTCAGTACTTC
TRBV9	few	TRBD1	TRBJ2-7	CASSPGTGGFYEQYF	TGTGCCAGCAGTCCAGGGACAGGGGGCTTTTACGAGCAGTACTTC
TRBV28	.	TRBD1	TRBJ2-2	CASTSNWGGQGTGELFF	TGTGCCAGCACCAGTAATTGGGGGGGACAGGGGACCGGGGAGCTGTTTTTT
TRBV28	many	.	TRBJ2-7	CASRAGNYEQYF	TGTGCCAGCCGGGCAGGGAACTACGAGCAGTACTTC
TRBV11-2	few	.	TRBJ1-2	CASKPGGGGYGYTF	TGTGCCAGCAAGCCAGGCGGCGGGGGCTATGGCTACACCTTC
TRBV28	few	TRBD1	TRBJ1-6	CASTPRDRRYNSPLHF	TGTGCCAGCACCCCTCGGGACAGACGTTATAATTCACCCCTCCACTTT
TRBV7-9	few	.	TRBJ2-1	CASSSGPSYNEQFF	TGTGCCAGCAGCTCCGGTCCCTCCTACAATGAGCAGTTCTTC
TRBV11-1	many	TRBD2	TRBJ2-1	CASSLSGLEDGEQFF	TGTGCCAGCAGCTTGTCGGGACTAGAGGATGGTGAGCAGTTCTTC
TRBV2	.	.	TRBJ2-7	CASAGQGYYEQYF	TGTGCCAGCGCAGGGCAGGGGTACTACGAGCAGTACTTC
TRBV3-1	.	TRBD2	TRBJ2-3	CASSQDPSGRTDTQYF	TGTGCCAGCAGCCAAGACCCGAGCGGGAGAACAGATACGCAGTATTTT
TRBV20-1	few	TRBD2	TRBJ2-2	CSARDTSGVVGELFF	TGCAGTGCTAGAGATACTAGCGGGGTGGTCGGGGAGCTGTTTTTT
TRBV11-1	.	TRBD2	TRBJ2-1	CASSTLAGGEGSYNEQFF	TGTGCCAGCAGCACTCTAGCGGGAGGGGAGGGCTCCTACAATGAGCAGTTCTTC
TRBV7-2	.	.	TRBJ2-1	CASSPRPETSWENEQFF	TGTGCCAGCAGCCCCCGACCTGAGACCTCGTGGGAGAATGAGCAGTTCTTC
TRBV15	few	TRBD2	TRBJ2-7	CATSRDLAAPYEQYF	TGTGCCACCAGCAGAGATCTAGCGGCCCCCTACGAGCAGTACTTC
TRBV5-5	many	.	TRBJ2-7	CASSSGLFYEQYF	TGTGCCAGCAGCTCGGGGCTTTTTTACGAGCAGTACTTC
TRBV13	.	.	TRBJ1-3	CASSLFSGNTIYF	TGTGCCAGCAGCTTATTCTCAGGAAACACCATATATTTT
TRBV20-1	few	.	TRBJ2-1	CSAYRRAGNEQFF	TGCAGTGCTTACCGGAGGGCGGGGAATGAGCAGTTCTTC
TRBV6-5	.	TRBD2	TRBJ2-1	CASSYSVASGSMYNEQFF	TGTGCCAGCAGTTACTCGGTGGCTAGCGGGAGTATGTACAATGAGCAGTTCTTC
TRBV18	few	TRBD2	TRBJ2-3	CASSLRSRTSGGKKLPTDTQYF	TGTGCCAGCTCACTGAGATCAAGGACTAGCGGGGGGAAAAAGCTGCCCACAGATACGCAGTATTTT
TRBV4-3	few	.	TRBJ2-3	CASSHATSDTDTQYF	TGCGCCAGCAGCCACGCGACATCCGACACAGATACGCAGTATTTT
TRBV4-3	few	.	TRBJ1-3	CASSQPSGRGNTIYF	TGCGCCAGCAGCCAACCCTCAGGTCGTGGAAACACCATATATTTT
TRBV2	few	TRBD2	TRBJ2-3	CASSATSGTDTQYF	TGTGCCAGCAGTGCTACTAGCGGCACAGATACGCAGTATTTT